This T cell receptor (beta chain) was captured by sequencing in a study of T cell responses to AZD1222 COVID-19 vaccine. Overall study findings and caveats: Baseline seropositivity characterized only six AZD1222 recipients.

CDR1 and CDR2 from the germline V gene are SGDLS and YYNGEE. J lost 2 bases, V lost 4 bases, and 15 bases had no gene match. The CDR3 contains 18 residues. Comments on this clone: What it recognizes is unknown.

The protocol was immunoSEQ multiplex PCR, while the TCRdb copy is restricted to in-frame clones and leaves out a portion. The data hold fewer than 200,000 clones, with more than 85% observed a single time. The input for sequencing was peripheral blood, taken 28 days after the second AZD1222 dose. This clonotype originated in an adult who received the AZD1222 COVID-19 vaccine. V usage is TRBV9 and J usage is TRBJ1-1; the match to TRBD1 covers 9 bases. CDR3 DNA: TGTGCCAGCAGCCTCAGCTATGTGCCGGGACAGGGAAACACTGAAGCTTTCTTT. The encoded protein is CASSLSYVPGQGNTEAFF.